The present TCR beta chain was sequenced within a study of T cells expressing NK-cell markers. Germline V gives CDR1 MNHEY, CDR2 SVGEGT. The CDR3 loop spans 17 amino acids. TCRdb reprocessed the 5' RACE reads and stores each CDR3 protein as one record, lacking DNA. This table holds 200,000 to 300,000 distinct CDR3 sequences. This clonotype was obtained from a man between 18 and 35 years old in good health. J is TRBJ2-1 and V is TRBV6-2 or TRBV6-3; with no DNA, the TCRdb D assignment of TRBD1 cannot be verified. Sequencing was done on a sample of blood T cells: a sorted CD56 or NKG2C T cell subset, CD4+ or CD8+ T cells, or bulk PBMC T cells (not recorded which). CDR3 sequence reads: CASSYGRAPGPYNDQFF.